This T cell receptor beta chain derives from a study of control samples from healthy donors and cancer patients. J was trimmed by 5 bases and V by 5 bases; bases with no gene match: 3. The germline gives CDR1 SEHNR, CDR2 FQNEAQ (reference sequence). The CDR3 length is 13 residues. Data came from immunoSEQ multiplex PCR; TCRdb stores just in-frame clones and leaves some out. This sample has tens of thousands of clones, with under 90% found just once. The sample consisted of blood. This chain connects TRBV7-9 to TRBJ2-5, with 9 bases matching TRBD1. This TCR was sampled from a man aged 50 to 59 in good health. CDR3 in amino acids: CASSPGTGETQYF. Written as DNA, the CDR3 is TGTGCCAGCAGCCCCGGGACAGGGGAGACCCAGTACTTC.